Shown below are 20 T cell receptor beta chains from a single sample sequenced in a study of graft-versus-host responses after intestinal transplantation. Here immunoSEQ multiplex PCR was the method, and the copy in TCRdb shows in-frame clones only, minus some. The profile covers approximately 90,000 clones, with roughly nine tenths appearing a single time and about 0.27% taken by the ten largest. Their antigen targets remain unknown. The sample was unstimulated CD4+ T cells sorted from spleen or lymph node cells, taken before transplant. These receptors came from a human donor who was the organ donor for an intestinal transplant.

The chain couples TRBV19 to TRBJ1-4; D gene ambiguous. The CDR3 has 17 amino acids. V lost 6 bases and J 3 bases, leaving 20 bases between the germline ends. Germline-derived CDR1 and CDR2 are LNHDA and SQIVND (reference sequence). CDR3 region: CASSPVGLGGPNEKLFF. The CDR3 DNA follows: TGTGCCAGTAGCCCGGTTGGGCTGGGAGGCCCTAATGAAAAACTGTTTTTT.

The chain couples TRBV10-3 to TRBJ1-2; 8 nucleotides line up with TRBD1. CDR1 ENHRY and CDR2 SYGVKD come from the germline V gene. The junction had 7 bases not matched to a gene; V was cut back by 4 bases and J by 6 bases. The CDR3 covers 14 residues. CDR3 nucleotides: TGTGCCATCAGTGCGACAGGGGAGGGTAATGGCTACACCTTC. As protein: CAISATGEGNGYTF.

V is TRBV4-1 and J is TRBJ2-2; D is possibly TRBD2 (5 bases). The CDR3 consists of 17 residues. The germline gives CDR1 MGHRA, CDR2 YSYEKL. Trimming stripped 4 bases from V and 7 bases from J, with 22 bases between. CDR3 coding DNA: TGCGCCAGCAGCCTGAGGGCGAACAACCCTTGGGGCGGGGAGCTGTTTTTT. It is translated as CASSLRANNPWGGELFF.

This chain connects TRBV18 to TRBJ2-5, with D perhaps matching TRBD2 (7 bases). This CDR3 has 15 residues. Germline V lookup: CDR1 KGHSH, CDR2 LQKENI. V gave up 10 bases and J gave up 3 bases, with 21 bases separating them. The CDR3 loop is CATSTGTTGEETQYF. Here the CDR3 DNA reads TGTGCCACCTCCACAGGGACTACGGGCGAAGAGACCCAGTACTTC.

The V gene is TRBV4-1, the J gene TRBJ2-7; the match to TRBD1 covers 7 bases. J lost 4 bases, V lost 2 bases, and 5 bases had no gene match. The CDR3 is 14 residues long. Per germline, CDR1 MGHRA and CDR2 YSYEKL. CDR3 bases: TGCGCCAGCAGCCAACAGGGGGATGGGTACGAGCAGTACTTC. It yields the protein CASSQQGDGYEQYF.

J is TRBJ2-3 and V is TRBV7-2; D may be TRBD1 (6 bases). V lost 6 bases, J lost 2 bases, and 15 bases lay in between. Germline CDR1 and CDR2: SGHTA and FQGNSA. This CDR3 contains 15 residues. The CDR3 loop is CASSPTGTLTDTQYF. The CDR3, as DNA: TGTGCCAGCAGTCCGACAGGCACCCTCACAGATACGCAGTATTTT.

The gene calls are TRBV29-1 and TRBJ1-2; no clear D gene. The germline gives CDR1 SQVTM, CDR2 ANQGSEA. The CDR3 is 13 amino acids. V was clipped by 4 bases and J by 6 bases, with 15 bases between them. CDR3 loop: CSVATTRVDGYTF. CDR3 sequence (DNA): TGCAGCGTTGCAACAACACGGGTCGATGGCTACACCTTC.

The chain links TRBV7-9 to TRBJ1-5; TRBD1 aligns across 10 bases. In germline, CDR1 is SEHNR, CDR2 FQNEAQ (reference sequence). V lost 1 base and J lost 1; bases outside the gene matches: 7. The length of the CDR3 is 18 residues. This chain's CDR3 is CASSLGDRGRSSNQPQHF. CDR3 in DNA: TGTGCCAGCAGCTTAGGGGACAGGGGAAGATCGAGCAATCAGCCCCAGCATTTT.

This chain connects TRBV28 to TRBJ2-7, with D possibly TRBD1 on 6 matching bases. Germline V gene sequence: CDR1 MDHEN, CDR2 SYDVKM. There are 15 residues in the CDR3. Trimming took 6 bases from V and 0 from J, leaving 15 bases between them. In nucleotides, the CDR3 is TGTGCCAGCAGACTGAGAGGGGGAAGCTCCTACGAGCAGTACTTC. Its translation is CASRLRGGSSYEQYF.

This clone has a single count. Other nucleotide sequences in the sample specify the same CDR3. The chain recombines TRBV18 with TRBJ2-1, with TRBD1 matching 9 bases. The CDR3 runs 15 residues. Germline V gene lookup returns CDR1 KGHSH and CDR2 LQKENI. J gave up 10 bases and V 3 bases, and 10 bases lay outside the gene matches. The CDR3 sequence is CASSPGTGSSLEQFF. For the CDR3, the DNA is TGTGCCAGCTCACCGGGGACAGGGTCTAGCCTCGAGCAGTTCTTC.

This clone was recorded only once. The rearrangement joins TRBV7-9 to TRBJ1-3, with a possible D match to TRBD1 (6 bases). The V gene's germline CDR1 is SEHNR and CDR2 FQNEAQ (reference sequence). The V end was cut by 7 bases, the J end by 8 bases, with 18 bases between. The CDR3 totals 14 residues. The CDR3 nucleotides are TGTGCCAGCACCCCGGGGGGGGCAGGGGACACCATATATTTT. Its protein product is CASTPGGAGDTIYF.

This chain joins TRBV11-2 and TRBJ2-1, with D perhaps TRBD2 (5 bases). V dropped 1 base and J dropped 8 bases, with 9 bases sitting between them. CDR3 size: 13 residues. Germline-derived CDR1 and CDR2 are SGHAT and FQNNGV. For the CDR3, the DNA is TGTGCCAGCAGCTTAGCCCTAGCATATGAGCAGTTCTTC. This translates into CASSLALAYEQFF.

The J gene is TRBJ2-3, the V gene TRBV7-3; D is uncertain. Trimming left V 5 bases short and J 6 bases short, with 18 bases between. The V gene's germline CDR1 is SGHTA and CDR2 FQGTGA. The CDR3 is 15 amino acids. The CDR3 is CASSSTGAGDDTQYF. For the CDR3, the DNA is TGTGCCAGCAGCAGCACTGGAGCCGGAGATGATACGCAGTATTTT.

This chain joins TRBV5-6 and TRBJ1-6; 8 bases line up with TRBD1. Germline V gene sequence: CDR1 SGHDT, CDR2 YYEEEE. V was pared by 0 bases and J by 8 bases, with 1 base of the junction left unmatched. CDR3 length: 14 residues. CDR3 region: CASSLGRGHSPLHF. The CDR3 DNA is TGTGCCAGCAGCTTGGGCAGGGGGCATTCACCCCTCCACTTT. Based on the CDR3 plus reference TRBV5-6 and TRBJ1-6, the full variable domain is DAGVTQSPTHLIKTRGQQVTLRCSPKSGHDTVSWYQQALGQGPQFIFQYYEEEERQRGNFPDRFSGHQFPNYSSELNVNALLLGDSALYLCASSLGRGHSPLHFGNGTRLTVT.

The chain couples TRBV5-1 to TRBJ2-5; TRBD2 aligns across 9 bases. The length of the CDR3 is 14 residues. After removal of 0 bases from V and 5 bases from J, the junction contained 2 bases not matched to a gene. From germline, CDR1 is SGHRS and CDR2 YFSETQ. The CDR3 region is CASSLVLAGETQYF. In DNA form, the CDR3 reads TGCGCCAGCAGCTTGGTGCTAGCGGGGGAGACCCAGTACTTC.

The chain joins TRBV9 to TRBJ2-7; 8 nucleotides match TRBD2. The CDR3 is 16 amino acids. Germline values: CDR1 SGDLS, CDR2 YYNGEE. V was clipped by 4 bases and J by 4 bases; unmatched bases: 13. The CDR3 spells CASSPTGGTRTYEQYF. In DNA, the CDR3 is TGTGCCAGCAGCCCTACTGGAGGGACTAGAACTTACGAGCAGTACTTC.

The CDR3 protein is CASSLSALEGAAKNIQYF. DNA of the CDR3: TGTGCCAGCAGCTTATCAGCCTTAGAGGGGGCGGCCAAAAACATTCAGTACTTC. V usage is TRBV7-3 and J usage is TRBJ2-4, with 7 positions matching TRBD1. The junction had 11 bases not matched to a gene; V was cut back by 2 bases and J by 1 base. Germline CDR1 is SGHTA and CDR2 is FQGTGA. The CDR3 is 18 residues long.

DNA for the CDR3: TGTGCCAGCAGTTACTCCTTTAACTACAATGAGCAGTTCTTC. It encodes CASSYSFNYNEQFF. The rearrangement uses TRBV6-5 and TRBJ2-1, with D unresolved. V lost 0 bases and J lost 3, with 6 bases in between. CDR3 size: 14 residues. Germline-derived CDR1 and CDR2 are MNHEY and SVGAGI.

The V gene is TRBV6-1, the J gene TRBJ2-7; 16 positions agree with TRBD2. Germline trimming cut 2 bases from V and 2 bases from J; bases unmatched to any gene: 9. CDR1 is MNHNS and CDR2 is SASEGT in the germline V gene. This CDR3 spans 19 amino acids. CDR3 in amino acids: CASSERSWGTSGGAYEQYF. Written as DNA, the CDR3 is TGTGCCAGCAGTGAACGGTCATGGGGGACTAGCGGGGGGGCCTACGAGCAGTACTTC.

The genes are TRBV28 and TRBJ1-5; tentatively, D is TRBD1 (6 bases). The CDR3 extends over 14 amino acids. V was trimmed by 6 bases and J by 5 bases, leaving 14 bases between them. Germline V lookup: CDR1 MDHEN, CDR2 SYDVKM. The CDR3 here is CASSPRGDDQPQHF. The CDR3 nucleotides are TGTGCCAGCAGCCCCAGGGGTGACGATCAGCCCCAGCATTTT.